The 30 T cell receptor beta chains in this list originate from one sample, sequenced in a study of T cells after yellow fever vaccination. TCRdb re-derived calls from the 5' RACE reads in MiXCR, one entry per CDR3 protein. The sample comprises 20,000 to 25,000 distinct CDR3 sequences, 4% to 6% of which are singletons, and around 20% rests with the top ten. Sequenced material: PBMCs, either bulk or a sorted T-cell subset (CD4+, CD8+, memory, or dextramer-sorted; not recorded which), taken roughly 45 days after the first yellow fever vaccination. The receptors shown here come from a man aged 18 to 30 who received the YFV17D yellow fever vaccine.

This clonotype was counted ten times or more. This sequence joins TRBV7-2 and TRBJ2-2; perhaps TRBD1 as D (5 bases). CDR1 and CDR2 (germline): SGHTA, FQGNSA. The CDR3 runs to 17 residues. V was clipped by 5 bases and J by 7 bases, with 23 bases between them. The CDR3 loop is CASSPQPWTIFRGELFF. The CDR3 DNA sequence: TGTGCCAGCAGCCCCCAGCCTTGGACAATTTTTCGCGGGGAGCTGTTTTTT.

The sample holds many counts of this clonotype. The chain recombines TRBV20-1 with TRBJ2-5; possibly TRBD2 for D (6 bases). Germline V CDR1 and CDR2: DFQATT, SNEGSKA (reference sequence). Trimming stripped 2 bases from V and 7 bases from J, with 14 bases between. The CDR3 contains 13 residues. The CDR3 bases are TGCAGTGCTAGATCTCCCTCGGGAGTGACCCAGTACTTC. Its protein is CSARSPSGVTQYF.

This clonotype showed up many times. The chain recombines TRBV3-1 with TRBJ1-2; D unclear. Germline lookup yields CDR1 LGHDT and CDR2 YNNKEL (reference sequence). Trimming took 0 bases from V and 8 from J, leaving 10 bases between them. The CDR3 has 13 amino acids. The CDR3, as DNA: TGTGCCAGCAGCCAAGAGGGCGCGCGCGGCTACACCTTC. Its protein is CASSQEGARGYTF.

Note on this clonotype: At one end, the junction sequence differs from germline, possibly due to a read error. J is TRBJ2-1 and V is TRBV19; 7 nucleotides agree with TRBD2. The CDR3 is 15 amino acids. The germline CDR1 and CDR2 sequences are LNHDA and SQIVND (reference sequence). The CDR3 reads CDSSDIWGGRGEQFF. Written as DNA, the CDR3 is TGTGACAGTAGTGACATTTGGGGGGGTCGTGGTGAGCAGTTCTTC.

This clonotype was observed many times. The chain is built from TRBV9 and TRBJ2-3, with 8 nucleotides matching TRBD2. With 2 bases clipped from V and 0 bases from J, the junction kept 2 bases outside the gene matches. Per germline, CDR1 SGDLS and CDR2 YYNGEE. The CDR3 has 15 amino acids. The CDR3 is CASSVVAGSTDTQYF. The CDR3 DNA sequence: TGTGCCAGCAGCGTGGTAGCGGGGAGCACAGATACGCAGTATTTT. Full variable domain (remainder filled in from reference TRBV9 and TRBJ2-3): DSGVTQTPKHLITATGQRVTLRCSPRSGDLSVYWYQQSLDQGLQFLIQYYNGEERAKGNILERFSAQQFPDLHSELNLSSLELGDSALYFCASSVVAGSTDTQYFGPGTRLTVL.

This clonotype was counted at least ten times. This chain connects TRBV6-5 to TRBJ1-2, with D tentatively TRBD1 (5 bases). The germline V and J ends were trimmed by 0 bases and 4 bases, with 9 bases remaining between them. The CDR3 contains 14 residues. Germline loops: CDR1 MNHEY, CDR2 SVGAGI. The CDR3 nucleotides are TGTGCCAGCAGTTACTCGGGGGATCCCTATGGCTACACCTTC. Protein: CASSYSGDPYGYTF.

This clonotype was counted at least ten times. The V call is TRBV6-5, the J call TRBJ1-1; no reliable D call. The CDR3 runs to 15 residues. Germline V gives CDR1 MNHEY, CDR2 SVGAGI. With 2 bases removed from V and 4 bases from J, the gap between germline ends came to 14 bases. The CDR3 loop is CASSYLGGMGTEAFF. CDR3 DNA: TGTGCCAGCAGTTACCTTGGAGGGATGGGCACTGAAGCTTTCTTT.

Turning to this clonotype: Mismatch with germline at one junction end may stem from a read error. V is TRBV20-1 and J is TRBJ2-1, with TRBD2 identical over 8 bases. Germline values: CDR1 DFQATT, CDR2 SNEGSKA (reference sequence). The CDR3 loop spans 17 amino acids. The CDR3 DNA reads TGCATTGCTAGAGATCGTCTCCGGTCGGGGGGGCACAGTGAGCAGTTCTTC. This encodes CIARDRLRSGGHSEQFF.

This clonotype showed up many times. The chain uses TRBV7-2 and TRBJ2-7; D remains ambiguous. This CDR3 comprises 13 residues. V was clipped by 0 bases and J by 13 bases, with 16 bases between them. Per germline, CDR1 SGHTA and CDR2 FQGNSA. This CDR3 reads CASSLAGSHRLYF. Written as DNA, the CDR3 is TGTGCCAGCAGCTTAGCCGGATCCCACCGCCTATACTTC.

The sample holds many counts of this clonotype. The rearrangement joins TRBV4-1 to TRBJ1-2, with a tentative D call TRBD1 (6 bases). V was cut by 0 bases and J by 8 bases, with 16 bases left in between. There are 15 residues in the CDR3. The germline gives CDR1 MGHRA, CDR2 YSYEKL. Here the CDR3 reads CASSQEPAGADGYTF. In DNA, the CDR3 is TGCGCCAGCAGCCAAGAGCCCGCAGGGGCGGACGGCTACACCTTC.

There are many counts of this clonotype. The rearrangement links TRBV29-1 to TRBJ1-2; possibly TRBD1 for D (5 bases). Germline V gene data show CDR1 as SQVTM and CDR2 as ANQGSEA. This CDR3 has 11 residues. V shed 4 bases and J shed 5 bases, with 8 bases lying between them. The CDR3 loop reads CSVGQGYGYTF. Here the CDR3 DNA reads TGCAGCGTTGGCCAGGGATATGGCTACACCTTC.

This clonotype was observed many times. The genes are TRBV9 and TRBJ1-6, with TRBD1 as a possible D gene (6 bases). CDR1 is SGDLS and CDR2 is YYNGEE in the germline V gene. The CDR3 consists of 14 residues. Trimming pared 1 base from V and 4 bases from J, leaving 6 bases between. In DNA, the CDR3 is TGTGCCAGCAGCGTAACAGGGTATAATTCACCCCTCCACTTT. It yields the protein CASSVTGYNSPLHF.

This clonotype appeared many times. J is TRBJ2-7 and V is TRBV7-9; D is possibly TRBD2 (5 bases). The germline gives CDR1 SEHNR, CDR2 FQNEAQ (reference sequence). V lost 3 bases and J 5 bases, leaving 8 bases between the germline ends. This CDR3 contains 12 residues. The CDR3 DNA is TGTGCCAGCAGCTTTGACTACCACGAGCAGTACTTC. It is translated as CASSFDYHEQYF. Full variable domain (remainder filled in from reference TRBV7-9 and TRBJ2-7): DTGVSQNPRHKITKRGQNVTFRCDPISEHNRLYWYRQTLGQGPEFLTYFQNEAQLEKSRLLSDRFSAERPKGSFSTLEIQRTEQGDSAMYLCASSFDYHEQYFGPGTRLTVT.

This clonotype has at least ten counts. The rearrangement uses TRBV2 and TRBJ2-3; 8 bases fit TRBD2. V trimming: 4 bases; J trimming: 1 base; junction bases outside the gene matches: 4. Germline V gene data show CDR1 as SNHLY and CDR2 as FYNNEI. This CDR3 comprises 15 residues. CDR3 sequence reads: CASSVGRGGTDTQYF. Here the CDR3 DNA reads TGTGCCAGCAGTGTCGGGCGGGGGGGCACAGATACGCAGTATTTT.

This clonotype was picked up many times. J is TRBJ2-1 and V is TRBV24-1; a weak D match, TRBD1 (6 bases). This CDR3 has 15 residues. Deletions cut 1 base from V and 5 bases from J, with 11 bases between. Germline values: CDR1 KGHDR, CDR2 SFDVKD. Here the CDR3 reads CATSDFPDRNNEQFF. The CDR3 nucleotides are TGTGCCACCAGTGATTTCCCGGACAGAAACAATGAGCAGTTCTTC.

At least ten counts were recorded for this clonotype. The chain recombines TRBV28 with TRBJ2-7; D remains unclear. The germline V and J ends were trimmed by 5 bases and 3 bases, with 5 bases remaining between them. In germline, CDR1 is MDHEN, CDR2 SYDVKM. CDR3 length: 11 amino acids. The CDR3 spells CASSEDYEQYV. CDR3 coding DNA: TGTGCCAGCAGTGAGGACTACGAGCAGTACGTC.

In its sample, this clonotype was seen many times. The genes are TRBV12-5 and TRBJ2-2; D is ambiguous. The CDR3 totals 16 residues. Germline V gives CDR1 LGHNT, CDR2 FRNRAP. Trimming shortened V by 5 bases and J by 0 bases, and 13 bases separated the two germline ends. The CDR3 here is CASGPQVSANTGELFF. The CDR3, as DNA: TGTGCTAGTGGTCCCCAGGTTTCCGCGAACACCGGGGAGCTGTTTTTT. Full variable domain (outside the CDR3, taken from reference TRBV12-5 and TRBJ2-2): DARVTQTPRHKVTEMGQEVTMRCQPILGHNTVFWYRQTMMQGLELLAYFRNRAPLDDSGMPKDRFSAEMPDATLATLKIQPSEPRDSAVYFCASGPQVSANTGELFFGEGSRLTVL.

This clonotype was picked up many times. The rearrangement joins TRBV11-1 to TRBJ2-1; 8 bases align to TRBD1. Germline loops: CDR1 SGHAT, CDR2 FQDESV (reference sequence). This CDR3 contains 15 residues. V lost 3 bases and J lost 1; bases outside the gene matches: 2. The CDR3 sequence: CASSFDRGSYNEQFF. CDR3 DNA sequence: TGTGCCAGCAGCTTCGACAGGGGTTCCTACAATGAGCAGTTCTTC.

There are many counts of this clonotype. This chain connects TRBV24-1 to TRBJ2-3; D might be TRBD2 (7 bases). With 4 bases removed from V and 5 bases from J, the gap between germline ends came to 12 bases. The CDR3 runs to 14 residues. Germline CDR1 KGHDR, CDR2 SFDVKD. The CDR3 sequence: CATSDGGPGDTQYF. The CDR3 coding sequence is TGTGCCACCAGTGACGGGGGGCCGGGAGATACGCAGTATTTT.

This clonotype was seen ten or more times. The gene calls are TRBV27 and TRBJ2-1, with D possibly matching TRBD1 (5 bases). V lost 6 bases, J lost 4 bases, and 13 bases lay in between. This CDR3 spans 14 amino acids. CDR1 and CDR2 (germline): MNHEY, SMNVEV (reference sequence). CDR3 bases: TGTGCCAGCAGGCAGGGATCTACGTACAATGAGCAGTTCTTC. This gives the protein CASRQGSTYNEQFF.

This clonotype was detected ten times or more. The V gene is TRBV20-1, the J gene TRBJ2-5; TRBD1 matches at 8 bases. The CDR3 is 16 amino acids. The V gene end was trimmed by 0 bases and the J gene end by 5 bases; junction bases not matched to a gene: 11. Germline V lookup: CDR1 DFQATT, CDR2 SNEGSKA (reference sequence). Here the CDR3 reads CSARDLGQGAWETQYF. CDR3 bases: TGCAGTGCTAGAGATCTGGGGCAGGGGGCTTGGGAGACCCAGTACTTC.

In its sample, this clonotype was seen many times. The DNA of the CDR3 is TGTGCCAGCAGCCATGCGGGAACAGAGACCCAGTACTTC. Protein sequence: CASSHAGTETQYF. The chain couples TRBV5-6 to TRBJ2-5, with D perhaps TRBD2 (6 bases). The V gene lost 4 bases and the J gene lost 4 bases, with 11 bases spanning the gap. Germline-derived CDR1 and CDR2 are SGHDT and YYEEEE. The CDR3 spans 13 residues.

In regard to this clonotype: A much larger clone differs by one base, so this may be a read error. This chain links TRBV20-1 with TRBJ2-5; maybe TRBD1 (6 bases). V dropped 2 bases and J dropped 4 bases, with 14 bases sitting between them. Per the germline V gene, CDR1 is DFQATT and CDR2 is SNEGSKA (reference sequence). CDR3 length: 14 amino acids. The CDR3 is CSARPGHLPETQYF. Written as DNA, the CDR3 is TGCAGTGCTAGACCGGGACACCTCCCAGAGACCCAGTACTTC.

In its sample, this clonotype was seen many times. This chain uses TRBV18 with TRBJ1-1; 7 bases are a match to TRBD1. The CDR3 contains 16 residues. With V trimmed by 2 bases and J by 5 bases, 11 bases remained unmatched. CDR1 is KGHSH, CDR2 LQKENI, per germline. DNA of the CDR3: TGTGCCAGCTCACCAAGCCTGGACAGGATTTCGACTGAAGCTTTCTTT. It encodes CASSPSLDRISTEAFF.

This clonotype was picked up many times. CDR3 bases: TGTGCCAGCAGTGGGGACAGGGCTGGGGCCAACGTCCTGACTTTC. It translates to CASSGDRAGANVLTF. The chain is built from TRBV2 and TRBJ2-6; TRBD1 matches at 9 bases. V lost 4 bases and J lost 2; bases outside the gene matches: 0. This CDR3 contains 15 residues. Looked up from germline, CDR1 is SNHLY and CDR2 is FYNNEI.

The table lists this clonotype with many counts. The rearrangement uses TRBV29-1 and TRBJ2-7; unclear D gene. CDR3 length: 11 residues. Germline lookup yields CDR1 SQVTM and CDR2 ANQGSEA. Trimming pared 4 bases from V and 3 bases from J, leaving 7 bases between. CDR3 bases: TGCAGCGTTGGGCAGTACTACGAGCAGTACTTC. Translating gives CSVGQYYEQYF.

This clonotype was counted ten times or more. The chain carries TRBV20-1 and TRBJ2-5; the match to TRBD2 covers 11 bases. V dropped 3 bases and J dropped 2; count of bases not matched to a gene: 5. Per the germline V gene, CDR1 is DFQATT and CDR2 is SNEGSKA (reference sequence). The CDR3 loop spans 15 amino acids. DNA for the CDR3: TGCAGTGCTAGCACCAGACTAGCGGGGCAAGAGACCCAGTACTTC. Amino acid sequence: CSASTRLAGQETQYF.

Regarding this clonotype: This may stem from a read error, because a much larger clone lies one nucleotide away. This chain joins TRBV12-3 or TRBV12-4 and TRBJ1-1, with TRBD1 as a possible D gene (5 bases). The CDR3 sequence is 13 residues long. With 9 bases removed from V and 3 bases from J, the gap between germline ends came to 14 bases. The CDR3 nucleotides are TGTGCCAGGAGCACCCCGGGGGACACTGAAGCTTTCTTT. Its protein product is CARSTPGDTEAFF.

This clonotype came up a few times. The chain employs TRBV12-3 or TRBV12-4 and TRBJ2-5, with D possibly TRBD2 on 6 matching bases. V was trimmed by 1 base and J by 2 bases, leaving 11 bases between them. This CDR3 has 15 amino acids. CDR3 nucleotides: TGTGCCAGCAGTTTAGAGGGACTCCCACAAGAGACCCAGTACTTC. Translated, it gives CASSLEGLPQETQYF.

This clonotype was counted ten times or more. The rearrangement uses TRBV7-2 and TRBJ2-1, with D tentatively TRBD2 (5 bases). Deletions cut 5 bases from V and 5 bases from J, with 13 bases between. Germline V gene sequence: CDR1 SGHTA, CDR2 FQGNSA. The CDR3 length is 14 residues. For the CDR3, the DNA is TGTGCCAGCAGCCCCGAACTAGTAAACAATGAGCAGTTCTTC. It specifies CASSPELVNNEQFF.